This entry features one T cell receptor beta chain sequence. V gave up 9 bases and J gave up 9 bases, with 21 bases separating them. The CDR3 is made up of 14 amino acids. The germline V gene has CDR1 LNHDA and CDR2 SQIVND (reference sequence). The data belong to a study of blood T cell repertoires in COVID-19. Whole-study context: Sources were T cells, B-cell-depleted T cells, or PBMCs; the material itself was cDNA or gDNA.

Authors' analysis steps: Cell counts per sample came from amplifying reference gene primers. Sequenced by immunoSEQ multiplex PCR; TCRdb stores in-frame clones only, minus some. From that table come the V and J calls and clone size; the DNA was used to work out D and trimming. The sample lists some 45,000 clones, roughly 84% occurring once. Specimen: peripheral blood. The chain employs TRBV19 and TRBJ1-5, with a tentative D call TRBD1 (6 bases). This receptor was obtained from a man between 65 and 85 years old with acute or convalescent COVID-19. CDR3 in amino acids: CASRPPGGSGPQHF. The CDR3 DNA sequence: TGTGCCAGCCGACCTCCGGGGGGCTCGGGGCCCCAGCATTTT.